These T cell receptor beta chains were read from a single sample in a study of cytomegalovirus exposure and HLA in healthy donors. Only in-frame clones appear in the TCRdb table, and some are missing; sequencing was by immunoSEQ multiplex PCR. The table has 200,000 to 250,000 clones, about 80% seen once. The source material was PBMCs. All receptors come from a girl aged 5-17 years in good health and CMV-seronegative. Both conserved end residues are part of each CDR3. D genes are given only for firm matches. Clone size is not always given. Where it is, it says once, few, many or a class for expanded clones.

DNA: TGTGCCAGCAGTTACTCGACCGGGGACACTGAAGCTTTCTTT
CDR3: CASSYSTGDTEAFF
J: TRBJ1-1
size: -
V: TRBV6-5
D: -

DNA: TGCGCCAGCAGCGTGGCAGGGGGCTGGGAGACCCAGTACTTC
CDR3: CASSVAGGWETQYF
J: TRBJ2-5
size: -
V: TRBV5-1
D: TRBD1

DNA: TGCGCCAGCAGCCAAGATCAGGGCGTCGGAATCTACGAGCAGTACTTC
CDR3: CASSQDQGVGIYEQYF
J: TRBJ2-7
size: -
V: TRBV4-1
D: -

DNA: TGTGCCAGCAGTTTACCCCCCCGAGCGGGAGGACGTGAGCAGTTCTTC
CDR3: CASSLPPRAGGREQFF
J: TRBJ2-1
size: -
V: TRBV27
D: TRBD2

DNA: TGTGCCATCAGCCCAAAGGGGGAGCCAGATACGCAGTATTTT
CDR3: CAISPKGEPDTQYF
J: TRBJ2-3
size: -
V: TRBV10-3
D: -

DNA: TGTGCCTGGGACGGGACACTAGGGACCCAGTACTTC
CDR3: CAWDGTLGTQYF
J: TRBJ2-5
size: -
V: TRBV30
D: -

DNA: TGTGCCACAGGGGACAGGGTTGATGATACGCAGTATTTT
CDR3: CATGDRVDDTQYF
J: TRBJ2-3
size: -
V: TRBV15
D: TRBD1

DNA: TGTGCCAGCAGTGAACTAGCGGGAGGGCCTGGGGAGCAGTACTTC
CDR3: CASSELAGGPGEQYF
J: TRBJ2-7
size: once
V: TRBV6-1
D: TRBD2

DNA: TGTGCCAGCAGCGTTCCGACAGGGGGCCTGACTGAAGCTTTCTTT
CDR3: CASSVPTGGLTEAFF
J: TRBJ1-1
size: -
V: TRBV7-9
D: TRBD1

DNA: TGTGCCAGCAGGTCGGGACAGGGAAACAATCAGCCCCAGCATTTT
CDR3: CASRSGQGNNQPQHF
J: TRBJ1-5
size: -
V: TRBV6-5
D: TRBD1

DNA: TGTGCCAGTAGTATATCGACAGGGTTTACCAAAAACATTCAGTACTTC
CDR3: CASSISTGFTKNIQYF
J: TRBJ2-4
size: -
V: TRBV19
D: TRBD1

DNA: TGCGCCAGCAGCCAAGAATACGTCCGTCGACAGGGGGGAAACACCATATATTTT
CDR3: CASSQEYVRRQGGNTIYF
J: TRBJ1-3
size: -
V: TRBV4-3
D: TRBD1

DNA: TGTGCCAGCAGCTTTCTAAAAGACATGAACACTGAAGCTTTCTTT
CDR3: CASSFLKDMNTEAFF
J: TRBJ1-1
size: -
V: TRBV5-6
D: -

DNA: TGTGCCAGCAGTACGGGGGGCAATCAGCCCCAGCATTTT
CDR3: CASSTGGNQPQHF
J: TRBJ1-5
size: few
V: TRBV6-5
D: -

DNA: TGTGCCAGCAGCGAGTCCCCGGGACAGGGGGGAAACACCATATATTTT
CDR3: CASSESPGQGGNTIYF
J: TRBJ1-3
size: few
V: TRBV9
D: TRBD1

DNA: TGTGCCAGCAGACCCCTGGGGACAGCAACTAATGAAAAACTGTTTTTT
CDR3: CASRPLGTATNEKLFF
J: TRBJ1-4
size: -
V: TRBV28
D: TRBD1

DNA: TGTGCCAGTAGTCCCCTGGGCCTGAACACTGAAGCTTTCTTT
CDR3: CASSPLGLNTEAFF
J: TRBJ1-1
size: -
V: TRBV19
D: -

DNA: TGCGCCAGCAGCTTGCAACCGGGGGGCTTGTCCTACGAGCAGTACTTC
CDR3: CASSLQPGGLSYEQYF
J: TRBJ2-7
size: -
V: TRBV5-1
D: -

DNA: TGCAGCGTTAGACGTGGGGCAAGAGAGACCCAGTACTTC
CDR3: CSVRRGARETQYF
J: TRBJ2-5
size: -
V: TRBV29-1
D: -

DNA: TGTGCCAGCAGCGTTTGGGAGGTGGGTCGAGCTAACTATGGCTACACCTTC
CDR3: CASSVWEVGRANYGYTF
J: TRBJ1-2
size: -
V: TRBV28
D: -

DNA: TGTGCCAGCAGTCAGGGTCGGGGGGGGAGTGAAGCTTTCTTT
CDR3: CASSQGRGGSEAFF
J: TRBJ1-1
size: -
V: TRBV6-5
D: -

DNA: TGTGCCAGCAGCTTGGTGGCCAATGAGCAGTTCTTC
CDR3: CASSLVANEQFF
J: TRBJ2-1
size: -
V: TRBV5-4
D: -

DNA: TGTGCCAGCAGTGGGAGCAGCGGGAGAAGCTCCTACGAGCAGTACTTC
CDR3: CASSGSSGRSSYEQYF
J: TRBJ2-7
size: -
V: TRBV25-1
D: TRBD2

DNA: TGTGCCATCAGGAGACAGGGGCTCTACGAGCAGTACTTC
CDR3: CAIRRQGLYEQYF
J: TRBJ2-7
size: -
V: TRBV10-3
D: TRBD1

DNA: TGTGCCAGCAGTTTATCCGGGAGCTTCTACAATGAGCAGTTCTTC
CDR3: CASSLSGSFYNEQFF
J: TRBJ2-1
size: -
V: TRBV27
D: -

DNA: TGCGCCAGCAGCTACACAGGGGCGACTGAAGCTTTCTTT
CDR3: CASSYTGATEAFF
J: TRBJ1-1
size: -
V: TRBV5-1
D: TRBD1

DNA: TGTGCCAGCCAAGAGACAGGGCTGAATGAAAAACTGTTTTTT
CDR3: CASQETGLNEKLFF
J: TRBJ1-4
size: -
V: TRBV7-9
D: TRBD1

DNA: TGTGCCAGCAGCCCCCCCGTGGGTAGCGGAGGTAGGACCTACGAGCAGTACTTC
CDR3: CASSPPVGSGGRTYEQYF
J: TRBJ2-7
size: -
V: TRBV28
D: -

DNA: TGTGCCAGCAGCCCAGGGGTGGGGGCTCCAAATGAGCAGTTCTTC
CDR3: CASSPGVGAPNEQFF
J: TRBJ2-1
size: -
V: TRBV7-9
D: -

DNA: TGTGCCAGCAGCTTGGAAAACAGGGCCAGGGGGTTCTCTGGAAACACCATATATTTT
CDR3: CASSLENRARGFSGNTIYF
J: TRBJ1-3
size: -
V: TRBV5-4
D: TRBD1

DNA: TGTGCCAGCAGTGACTCCGGCCGGGGGGGTGGAGGCGAGCAGTACTTC
CDR3: CASSDSGRGGGGEQYF
J: TRBJ2-7
size: -
V: TRBV2
D: TRBD2

DNA: TGTGCCAGCAGCTTGGGCACACCTAGCAATCAGCCCCAGCATTTT
CDR3: CASSLGTPSNQPQHF
J: TRBJ1-5
size: -
V: TRBV7-8
D: -

DNA: TGTGCCAGCAGTCCACCAGGGCGGATATACTATGGCTACACCTTC
CDR3: CASSPPGRIYYGYTF
J: TRBJ1-2
size: -
V: TRBV28
D: -

DNA: TGTGCCAGCGAATCCGGGACAGGGCCTTCACCCCTCCACTTT
CDR3: CASESGTGPSPLHF
J: TRBJ1-6
size: -
V: TRBV28
D: TRBD1

DNA: TGTGCCAGCTCACCGACGCAGGGGAACTATGGCTACACCTTC
CDR3: CASSPTQGNYGYTF
J: TRBJ1-2
size: -
V: TRBV18
D: -

DNA: TGTGCCAGCAGTTCGGGTAGTCTGCAGTATTTT
CDR3: CASSSGSLQYF
J: TRBJ2-3
size: -
V: TRBV27
D: -

DNA: TGTGCCAGCAGTTATAGTGCGGGGAATGAGCAGTTCTTC
CDR3: CASSYSAGNEQFF
J: TRBJ2-1
size: -
V: TRBV6-5
D: -